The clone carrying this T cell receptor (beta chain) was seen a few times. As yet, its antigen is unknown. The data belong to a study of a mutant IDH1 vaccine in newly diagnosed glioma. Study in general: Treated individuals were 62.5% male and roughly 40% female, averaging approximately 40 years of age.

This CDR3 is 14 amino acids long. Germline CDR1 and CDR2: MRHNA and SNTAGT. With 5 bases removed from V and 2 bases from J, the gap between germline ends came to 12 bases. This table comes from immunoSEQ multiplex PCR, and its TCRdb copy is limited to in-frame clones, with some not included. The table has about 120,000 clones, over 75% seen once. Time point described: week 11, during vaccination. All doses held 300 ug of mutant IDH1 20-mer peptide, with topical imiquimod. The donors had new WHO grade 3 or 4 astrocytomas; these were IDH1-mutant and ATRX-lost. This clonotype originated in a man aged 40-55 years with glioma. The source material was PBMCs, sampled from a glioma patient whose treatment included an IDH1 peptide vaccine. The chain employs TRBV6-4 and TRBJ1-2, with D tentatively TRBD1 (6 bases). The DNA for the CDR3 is TGTGCCAGCAGTCCGACTCAGGGGAACTATGGCTACACCTTC. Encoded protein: CASSPTQGNYGYTF.